The entry below describes one T cell receptor beta chain. Its target is unknown. UMI-labeled TRB cDNA libraries were prepared by 5' RACE. From its re-call of the 5' RACE reads, TCRdb lists each CDR3 protein once, without DNA. This sample lists around 160,000 distinct CDR3 sequences; its ten largest clones have over 0.25%. This sample stems from a study of CXCR3-negative and CXCR3-positive naive CD8 T cells. The study's findings and limits: Both of the naive subsets showed about the same high diversity, but memory CD8+ cells had much less. More hydrophobic TRB CDR3s occurred in CXCR3-positive than in CXCR3-negative naive cells.

Naive CD8+ T cells carried a CD45RO-CCR7+CD27+CD95- phenotype. The CDR3 is 17 amino acids. Germline V lookup: CDR1 SGHRS, CDR2 YFSETQ. The source is a human donor in good health. Some clones in this sample may be carry-over from other donors' samples. Source material: naive CXCR3+ CD8+ T cells from blood. The subset denotes: CD45RO-CCR7+CD27+CD95- naive CD8+ T cells expressing CXCR3 (TNR3+). V gene TRBV5-1 combines with J gene TRBJ2-3; TCRdb picks TRBD2, but there is no DNA to check that call. The CDR3 sequence: CASSSSWTSGIGDTQYF.